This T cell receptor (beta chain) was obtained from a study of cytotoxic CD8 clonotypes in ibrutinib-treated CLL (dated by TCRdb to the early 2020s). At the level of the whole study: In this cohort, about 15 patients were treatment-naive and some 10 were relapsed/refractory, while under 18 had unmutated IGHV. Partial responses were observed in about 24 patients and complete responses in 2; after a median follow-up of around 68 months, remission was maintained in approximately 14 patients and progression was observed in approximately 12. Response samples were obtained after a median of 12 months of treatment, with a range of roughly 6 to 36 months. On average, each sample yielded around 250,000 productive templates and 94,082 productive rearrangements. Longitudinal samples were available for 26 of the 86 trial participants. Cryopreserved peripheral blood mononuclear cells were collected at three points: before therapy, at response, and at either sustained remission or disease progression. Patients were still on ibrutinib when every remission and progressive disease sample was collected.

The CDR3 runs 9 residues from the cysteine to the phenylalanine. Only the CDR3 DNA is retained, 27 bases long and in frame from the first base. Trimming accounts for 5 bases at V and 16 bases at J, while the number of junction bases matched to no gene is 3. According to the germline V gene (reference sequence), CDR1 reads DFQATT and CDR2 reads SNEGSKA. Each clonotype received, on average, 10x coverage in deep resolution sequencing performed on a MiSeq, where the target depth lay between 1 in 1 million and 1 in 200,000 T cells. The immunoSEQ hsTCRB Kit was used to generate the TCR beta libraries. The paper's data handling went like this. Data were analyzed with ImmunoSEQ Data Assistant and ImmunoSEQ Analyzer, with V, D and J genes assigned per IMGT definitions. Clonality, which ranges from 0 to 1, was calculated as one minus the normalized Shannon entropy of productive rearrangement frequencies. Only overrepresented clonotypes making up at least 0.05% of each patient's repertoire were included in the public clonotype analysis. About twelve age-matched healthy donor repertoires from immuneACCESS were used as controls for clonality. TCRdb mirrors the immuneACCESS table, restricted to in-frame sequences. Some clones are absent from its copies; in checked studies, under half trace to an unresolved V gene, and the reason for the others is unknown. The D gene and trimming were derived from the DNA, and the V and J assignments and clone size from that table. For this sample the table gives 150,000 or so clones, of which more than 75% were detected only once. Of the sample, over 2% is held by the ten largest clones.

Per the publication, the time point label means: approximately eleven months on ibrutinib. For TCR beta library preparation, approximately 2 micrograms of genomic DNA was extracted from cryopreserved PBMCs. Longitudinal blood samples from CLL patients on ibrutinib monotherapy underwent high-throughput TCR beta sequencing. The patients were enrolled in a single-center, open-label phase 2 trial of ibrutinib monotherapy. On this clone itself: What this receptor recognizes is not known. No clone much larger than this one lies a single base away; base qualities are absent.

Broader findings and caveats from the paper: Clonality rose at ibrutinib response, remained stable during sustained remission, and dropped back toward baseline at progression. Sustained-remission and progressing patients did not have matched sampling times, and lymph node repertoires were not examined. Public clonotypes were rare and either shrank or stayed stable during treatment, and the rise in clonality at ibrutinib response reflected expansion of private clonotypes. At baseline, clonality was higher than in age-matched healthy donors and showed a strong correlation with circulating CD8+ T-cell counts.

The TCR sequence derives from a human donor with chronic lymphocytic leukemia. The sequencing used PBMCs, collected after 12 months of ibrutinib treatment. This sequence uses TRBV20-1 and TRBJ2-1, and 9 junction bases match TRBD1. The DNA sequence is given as TGCAGTGCTGACAGGGGGGGATTCTTC. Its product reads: CSADRGGFF.